The subject of this entry is one T cell receptor (beta chain). Its binding antigen is unknown. Base qualities are missing; no much larger clone stands one base away. This specimen comes from a study of blood T cell repertoires in COVID-19 (dated by TCRdb to between 2020 and 2021). The study in broad terms: The collaborator samples originated in the United States, Italy and Spain and spanned the acute and convalescent phases of COVID-19. A de-identified subject ID, COVID-19 status, age in years and sex were almost always included in the sample metadata. A freely available public database, intended as a resource for researchers studying the immune response to SARS-CoV-2, is where the repertoires were released. Samples came from the ongoing ImmuneRACE study (first 160 participants) plus 1,254 subjects from 6 global collaborators. The prospective study material was composed of cDNA or gDNA derived from T cells, B-cell-depleted T cells, or PBMCs. Where HLA class I and class II types were available, the types were taken from metadata supplied by the sample provider, not from assay-based typing. The dataset comprised deeply sampled blood TCRbeta repertoires from subjects exposed to, actively infected with, or recovered from COVID-19.

Participants in the prospective study were aged 18 to 89 years, lived in under 30 United States geographic areas, and enrolled through a virtual design. To assign participants to cohorts, the prospective study relied on clinical history that participants themselves reported in a screening survey and a study questionnaire. Each participant in the prospective study had whole blood, serum and a nasopharyngeal or oropharyngeal swab collected by mobile phlebotomists. Prospective study participants could optionally give additional blood draws and questionnaires over a roughly 2-month period. Prospective study blood samples were shipped either frozen or at room temperature before DNA extraction. CDR1 and CDR2 are drawn from the germline V gene: SGDLS, YYNGEE. V is clipped by 0 bases and J by 0 bases, and the sequence between their germline boundaries is 9 bases long. The CDR3 runs 15 residues from the cysteine to the phenylalanine. The only DNA kept is the CDR3, 45 bases in frame from the first base.

TCRbeta CDR3 regions were amplified from genomic DNA by means of the immunoSEQ Assay, a bias-controlled multiplex PCR. As for how the authors treated the data: Within the assay, amplification of reference gene primers was used to estimate how many nucleated cells each sample contained. To quantify the absolute abundance of each unique TCRbeta CDR3 rearrangement, sequence reads were collapsed and filtered. For each sample, productive Simpson clonality was calculated as the square root of Simpson's diversity index over productive rearrangements. TCRdb took this table from immuneACCESS and kept in-frame rearrangements with V and J called. Such tables lack part of the clones; where checked against another copy, unresolved V genes explain under half of the gap, and the rest is unexplained. The V and J calls and clone size come from that table; D and trimming were worked out from the DNA. Across this sample there are about 200,000 clones, with about 82% seen only once. The ten largest make up 5% to 7% of the sample.

Summary of the overall study and its limitations: How much clinical and demographic metadata was included differed by source and by participant, and the metadata was provided uncurated.

The source of this sequence is a man aged 40-50 years with acute COVID-19. Sequenced sample: PBMCs or T cells enriched from blood (not recorded which). The chain was built from TRBV9 and TRBJ1-2; possibly the D gene is TRBD1, per 5 matching bases. The DNA reads as follows: TGTGCCAGCAGCGTAGGGGGGACTTCTAACTATGGCTACACCTTC. Translated, this gives CASSVGGTSNYGYTF.